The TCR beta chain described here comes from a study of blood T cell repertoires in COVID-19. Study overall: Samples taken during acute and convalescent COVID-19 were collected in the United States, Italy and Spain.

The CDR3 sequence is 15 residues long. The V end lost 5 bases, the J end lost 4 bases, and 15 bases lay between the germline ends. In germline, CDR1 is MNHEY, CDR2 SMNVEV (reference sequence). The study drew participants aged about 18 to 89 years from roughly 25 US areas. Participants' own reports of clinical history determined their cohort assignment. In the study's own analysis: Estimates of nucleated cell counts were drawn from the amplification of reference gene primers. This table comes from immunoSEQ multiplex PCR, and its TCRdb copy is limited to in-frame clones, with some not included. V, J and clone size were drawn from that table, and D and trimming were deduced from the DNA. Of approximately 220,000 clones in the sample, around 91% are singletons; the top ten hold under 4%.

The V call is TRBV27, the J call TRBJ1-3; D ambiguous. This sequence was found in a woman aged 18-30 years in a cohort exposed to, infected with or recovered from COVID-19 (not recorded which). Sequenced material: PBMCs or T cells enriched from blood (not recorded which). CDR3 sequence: CASSLSGGFGNTIYF. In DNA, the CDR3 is TGTGCCAGCAGTCTGTCCGGAGGGTTCGGAAACACCATATATTTT.